One sample yielded the 16 T cell receptor beta chains listed below, sequenced in a study of monozygotic twins with inflammatory bowel disease. TCRdb re-called the 5' RACE reads; one entry per CDR3 protein, DNA not given. This table holds approximately 420,000 distinct CDR3 sequences. Sequenced: blood. The receptors shown here come from a human donor with ulcerative colitis or Crohn's disease, or a healthy co-twin of an affected twin (not recorded which).

This rearrangement joins TRBV10-3 to TRBJ2-2; lacking DNA, the TRBD2 call made by TCRdb goes unchecked. Germline CDR1 ENHRY, CDR2 SYGVKD. The CDR3 runs to 19 residues. The CDR3 protein is CAIRVTGTSGGKNTGELFF.

The chain combines TRBV21-1 with TRBJ1-2. TRBV21-1 is a pseudogene segment. The CDR3 is made up of 15 amino acids. The CDR3 sequence is CASSKGVDCNYGYTF.

The rearrangement links TRBV7-2 to TRBJ2-3; lacking DNA, the TRBD1 call made by TCRdb goes unchecked. The CDR3 extends over 13 amino acids. From germline, CDR1 is SGHTA and CDR2 FQGNSA. CDR3 loop: CASSLEGADTQYF.

The chain uses TRBV7-2 and TRBJ2-7; the TCRdb D gene call, TRBD2, has no DNA to confirm it. This CDR3 has 15 amino acids. Germline V CDR1 and CDR2: SGHTA, FQGNSA. The CDR3: CASSFPGLATGEQYF. The full variable domain, rest sourced from reference TRBV7-2 and TRBJ2-7, is GAGVSQSPSNKVTEKGKDVELRCDPISGHTALYWYRQSLGQGLEFLIYFQGNSAPDKSGLPSDRFSAERTGGSVSTLTIQRTQQEDSAVYLCASSFPGLATGEQYFGPGTRLTVT.

The chain has TRBV20-1 and TRBJ2-1. CDR1 is DFQATT and CDR2 is SNEGSKA in the germline V gene (reference sequence). The CDR3 runs 12 residues. CDR3 sequence reads: CSASLVSFEQFF.

This sequence joins TRBV14 and TRBJ2-1. Looked up from germline, CDR1 is SGHDN and CDR2 is FVKESK. This CDR3 contains 11 residues. The chain's CDR3 is CASSHRNEQFF.

CDR3 sequence: CASSLERATDTQYF. This chain links TRBV7-9 with TRBJ2-3; without DNA, the TCRdb call of TRBD2 cannot be checked. CDR1 SEHNR and CDR2 FQNEAQ come from the germline V gene (reference sequence). There are 14 residues in the CDR3. Based on the CDR3 plus reference TRBV7-9 and TRBJ2-3, the full variable domain is DTGVSQNPRHKITKRGQNVTFRCDPISEHNRLYWYRQTLGQGPEFLTYFQNEAQLEKSRLLSDRFSAERPKGSFSTLEIQRTEQGDSAMYLCASSLERATDTQYFGPGTRLTVL.

This rearrangement joins TRBV7-2 to TRBJ2-7. The length of the CDR3 is 12 residues. CDR1 and CDR2 from the germline V gene are SGHTA and FQGNSA. The CDR3 protein is CASSFTIHEQYF.

This sequence joins TRBV27 and TRBJ1-4. The CDR3 has 14 residues. CDR1 is MNHEY, CDR2 SMNVEV, per germline (reference sequence). CDR3: CASSLTATNEKLFF.

The chain couples TRBV29-1 to TRBJ2-3; TCRdb calls TRBD2, which cannot be checked without DNA. This CDR3 comprises 17 residues. Germline loops: CDR1 SQVTM, CDR2 ANQGSEA. The CDR3 spells CSVSWGLAGGATDTQYF.

CDR3 sequence reads: CASSPRQGLLGETQYF. This chain joins TRBV13 and TRBJ2-5; the D call from TCRdb, TRBD1, cannot be confirmed without DNA. CDR1 PRHDT and CDR2 FYEKMQ come from the germline V gene (reference sequence). The CDR3 has 16 residues.

V is TRBV29-1 and J is TRBJ2-3; TCRdb's D call, TRBD1, is unchecked because there is no DNA. Per germline, CDR1 SQVTM and CDR2 ANQGSEA. The CDR3 loop spans 12 amino acids. Here the CDR3 reads CSAEQGPDTQYF.

V is TRBV5-4 and J is TRBJ2-5; there is no DNA to check the TCRdb D call of TRBD2. The CDR3 extends over 14 amino acids. Per the germline V gene, CDR1 is SGHNT and CDR2 is YYREEE (reference sequence). CDR3 protein: CASSPGTPKETQYF. The whole variable domain, remainder taken from reference TRBV5-4 and TRBJ2-5, is ETGVTQSPTHLIKTRGQQVTLRCSSQSGHNTVSWYQQALGQGPQFIFQYYREEENGRGNFPPRFSGLQFPNYSSELNVNALELDDSALYLCASSPGTPKETQYFGPGTRLLVL.

V and J are TRBV10-3 and TRBJ2-7; TCRdb picks TRBD2, but there is no DNA to check that call. Germline V gene lookup returns CDR1 ENHRY and CDR2 SYGVKD. This CDR3 is 15 amino acids long. The CDR3 is CAISEASAITYEQYF.

The rearrangement links TRBV5-5 to TRBJ1-6. Germline lookup yields CDR1 SGHKS and CDR2 YYEKEE (reference sequence). The CDR3 length is 18 residues. This chain's CDR3 is CASSSGTPRSSYNSPLHF.

The chain couples TRBV5-1 to TRBJ2-2; absent DNA, TCRdb's TRBD1 call cannot be checked. The CDR3 loop spans 15 amino acids. Germline V gives CDR1 SGHRS, CDR2 YFSETQ. CDR3: CASSLGQFSTGELFF.